In this sample, the clone carrying this T cell receptor (beta chain) turned up many times. Its antigen is not known. This sample was included in a study of blood T cells in healthy people across ages. CDR3 length equals 11 residues. Germline-derived CDR1 and CDR2 are SQVTM and ANQGSEA. V was trimmed by 6 bases and J by 5 bases, leaving 11 bases between them. Whole-study results and caveats: Not knowing donor CMV status may have confounded expanded clonotype changes. Age showed a roughly linear inverse relationship with TCR beta diversity per million T cells.

Primers used in a second PCR of roughly 6 to 11 cycles were a sample-barcoded 5' primer and a J-beta primer mix. One entry per CDR3 protein, called by TCRdb with MiXCR from the 5' RACE reads. The table has 1.5 million to 2 million distinct CDR3 sequences, approximately 28% seen once. The authors isolated at least 7 million PBMCs per sample. This sequence was found in a woman aged 25 to 39 in good health. The rearrangement uses TRBV29-1 and TRBJ2-7; D may correspond to TRBD1 or TRBD2 (5 bases each). The sequencing sample was made of blood. CDR3 sequence: CSVGTSDEQYF. The CDR3 DNA sequence: TGCAGCGTCGGGACGAGCGACGAGCAGTACTTC.